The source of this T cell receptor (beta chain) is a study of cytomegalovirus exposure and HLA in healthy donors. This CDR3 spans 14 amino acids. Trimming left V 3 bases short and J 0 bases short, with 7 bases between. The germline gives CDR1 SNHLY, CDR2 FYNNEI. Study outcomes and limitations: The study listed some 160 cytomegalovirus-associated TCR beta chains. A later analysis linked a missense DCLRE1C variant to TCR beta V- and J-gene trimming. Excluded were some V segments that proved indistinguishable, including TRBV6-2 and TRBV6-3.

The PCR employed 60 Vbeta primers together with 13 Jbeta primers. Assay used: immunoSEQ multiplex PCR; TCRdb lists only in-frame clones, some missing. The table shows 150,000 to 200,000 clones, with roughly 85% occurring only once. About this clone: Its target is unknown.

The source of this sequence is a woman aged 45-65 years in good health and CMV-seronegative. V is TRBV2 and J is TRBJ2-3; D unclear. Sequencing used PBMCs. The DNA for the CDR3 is TGTGCCAGCAGTGATTTAGTTAGCACAGATACGCAGTATTTT. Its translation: CASSDLVSTDTQYF.